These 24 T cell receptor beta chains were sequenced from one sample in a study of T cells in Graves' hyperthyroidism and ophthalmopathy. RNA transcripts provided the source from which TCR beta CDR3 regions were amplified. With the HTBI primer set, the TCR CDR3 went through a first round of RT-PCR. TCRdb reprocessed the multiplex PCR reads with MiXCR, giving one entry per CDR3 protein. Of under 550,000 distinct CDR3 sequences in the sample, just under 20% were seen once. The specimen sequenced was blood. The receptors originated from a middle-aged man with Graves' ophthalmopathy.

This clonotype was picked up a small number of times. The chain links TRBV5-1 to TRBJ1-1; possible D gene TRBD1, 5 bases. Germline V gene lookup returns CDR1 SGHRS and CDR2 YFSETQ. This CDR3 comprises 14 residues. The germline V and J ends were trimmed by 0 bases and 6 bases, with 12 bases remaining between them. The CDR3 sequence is CASSLVGDGAEAFF. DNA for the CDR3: TGCGCCAGCAGCTTGGTGGGGGACGGGGCTGAAGCTTTCTTT. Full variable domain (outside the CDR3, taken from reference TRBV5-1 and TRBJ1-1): KAGVTQTPRYLIKTRGQQVTLSCSPISGHRSVSWYQQTPGQGLQFLFEYFSETQRNKGNFPGRFSGRQFSNSRSEMNVSTLELGDSALYLCASSLVGDGAEAFFGQGTRLTVV.

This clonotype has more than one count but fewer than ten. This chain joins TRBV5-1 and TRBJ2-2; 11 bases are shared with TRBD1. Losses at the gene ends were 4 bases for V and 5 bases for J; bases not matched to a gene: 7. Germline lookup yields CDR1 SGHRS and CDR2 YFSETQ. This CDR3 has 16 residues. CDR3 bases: TGCGCCAGCAGCGGGGACAGGGGGAGTATAACCGGGGAGCTGTTTTTT. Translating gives CASSGDRGSITGELFF.

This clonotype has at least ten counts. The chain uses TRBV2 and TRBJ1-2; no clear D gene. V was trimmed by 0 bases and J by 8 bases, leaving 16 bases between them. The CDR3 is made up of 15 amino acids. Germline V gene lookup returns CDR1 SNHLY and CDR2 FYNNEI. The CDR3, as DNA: TGTGCCAGCAGTGAAGCGCTTCGGGAAGCGGGAGGCTACACCTTC. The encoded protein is CASSEALREAGGYTF.

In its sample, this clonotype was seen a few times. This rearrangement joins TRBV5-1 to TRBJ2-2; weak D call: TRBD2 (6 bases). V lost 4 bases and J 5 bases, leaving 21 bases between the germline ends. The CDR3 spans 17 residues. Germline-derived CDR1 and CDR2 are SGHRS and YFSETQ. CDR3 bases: TGCGCCAGCAGCCAACTCACCTCCGGGGGAAGGACCGGGGAGCTGTTTTTT. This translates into CASSQLTSGGRTGELFF.

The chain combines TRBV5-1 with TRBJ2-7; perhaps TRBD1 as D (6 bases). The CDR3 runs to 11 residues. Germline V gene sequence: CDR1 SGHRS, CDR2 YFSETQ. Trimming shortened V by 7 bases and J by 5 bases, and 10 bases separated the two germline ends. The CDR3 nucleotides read TGCGCCAGCGGTGAGGGGGACGAGCAGTACTTC. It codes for CASGEGDEQYF.

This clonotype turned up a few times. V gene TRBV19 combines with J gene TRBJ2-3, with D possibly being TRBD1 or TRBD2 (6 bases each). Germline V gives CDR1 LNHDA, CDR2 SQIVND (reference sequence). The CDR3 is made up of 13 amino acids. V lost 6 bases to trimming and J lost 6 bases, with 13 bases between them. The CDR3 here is CASRLRGGDTQYF. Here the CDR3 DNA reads TGTGCCAGTAGGCTCCGAGGGGGGGATACGCAGTATTTT.

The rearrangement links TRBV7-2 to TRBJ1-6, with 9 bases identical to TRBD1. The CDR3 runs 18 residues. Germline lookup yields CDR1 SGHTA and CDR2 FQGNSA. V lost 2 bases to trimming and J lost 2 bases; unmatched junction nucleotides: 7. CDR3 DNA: TGTGCCAGCAGCTTAAGCGACAGGGGGAGCGCCTATAATTCACCCCTCCACTTT. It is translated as CASSLSDRGSAYNSPLHF.

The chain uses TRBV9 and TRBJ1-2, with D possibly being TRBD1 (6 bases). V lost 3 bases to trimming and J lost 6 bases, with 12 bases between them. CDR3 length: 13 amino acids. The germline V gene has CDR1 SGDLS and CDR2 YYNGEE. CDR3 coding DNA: TGTGCCAGCAGCGGGACAGCGAGCCATGGCTACACCTTC. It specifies CASSGTASHGYTF.

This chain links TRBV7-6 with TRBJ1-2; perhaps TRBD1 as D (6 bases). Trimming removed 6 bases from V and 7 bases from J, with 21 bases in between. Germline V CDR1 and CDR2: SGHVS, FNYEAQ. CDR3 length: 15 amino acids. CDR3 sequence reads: CASRRRLTGKAGYTF. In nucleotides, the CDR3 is TGTGCCAGCAGACGACGACTTACAGGGAAGGCTGGCTACACCTTC.

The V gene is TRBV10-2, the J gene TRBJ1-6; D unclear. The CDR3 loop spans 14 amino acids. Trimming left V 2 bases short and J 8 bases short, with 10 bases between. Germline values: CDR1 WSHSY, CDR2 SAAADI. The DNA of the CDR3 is TGCGCCAGCAGTGAGAGGGTGACGGATTCACCCCTCCACTTT. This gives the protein CASSERVTDSPLHF.

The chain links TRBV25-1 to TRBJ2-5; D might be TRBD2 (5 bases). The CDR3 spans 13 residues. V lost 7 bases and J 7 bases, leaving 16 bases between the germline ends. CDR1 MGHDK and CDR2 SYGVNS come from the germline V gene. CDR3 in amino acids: CASKDSLAGTQYF. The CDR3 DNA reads TGTGCCAGCAAGGACTCTCTCGCCGGGACCCAGTACTTC.

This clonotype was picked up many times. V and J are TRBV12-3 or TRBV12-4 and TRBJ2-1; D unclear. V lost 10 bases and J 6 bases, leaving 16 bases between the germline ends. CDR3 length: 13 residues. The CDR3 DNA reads TGTGCCACGGGTATGAATGCCCTCAATGAGCAGTTCTTC. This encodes CATGMNALNEQFF.

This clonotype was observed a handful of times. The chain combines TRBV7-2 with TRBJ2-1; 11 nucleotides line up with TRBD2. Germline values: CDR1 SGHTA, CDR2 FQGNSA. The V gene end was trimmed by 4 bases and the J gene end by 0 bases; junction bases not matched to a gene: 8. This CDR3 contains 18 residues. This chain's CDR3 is CASSSFRLAGSSYNEQFF. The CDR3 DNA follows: TGTGCCAGCAGCTCCTTCCGACTAGCGGGAAGCTCCTACAATGAGCAGTTCTTC.

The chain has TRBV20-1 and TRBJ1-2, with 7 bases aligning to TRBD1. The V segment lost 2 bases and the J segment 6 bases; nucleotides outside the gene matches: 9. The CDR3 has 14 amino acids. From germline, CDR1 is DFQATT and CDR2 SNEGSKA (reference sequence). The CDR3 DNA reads TGCAGTGCTAGAAGAGGGGGCGCGGATCATGGCTACACCTTC. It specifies CSARRGGADHGYTF.

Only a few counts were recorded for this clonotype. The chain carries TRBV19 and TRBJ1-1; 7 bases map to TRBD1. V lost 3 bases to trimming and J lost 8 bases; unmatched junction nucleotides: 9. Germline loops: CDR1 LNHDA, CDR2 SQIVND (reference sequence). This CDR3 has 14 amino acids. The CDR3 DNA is TGTGCCAGTAGTATTTTAGGACAGGCGGCCGAAGCTTTCTTT. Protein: CASSILGQAAEAFF.

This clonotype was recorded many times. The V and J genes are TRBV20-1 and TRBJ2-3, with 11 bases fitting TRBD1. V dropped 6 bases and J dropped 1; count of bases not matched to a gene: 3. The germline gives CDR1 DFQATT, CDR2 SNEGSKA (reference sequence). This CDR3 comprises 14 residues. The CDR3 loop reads CSARTGGGTDTQYF. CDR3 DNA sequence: TGCAGTGCAAGGACAGGGGGCGGCACAGATACGCAGTATTTT.

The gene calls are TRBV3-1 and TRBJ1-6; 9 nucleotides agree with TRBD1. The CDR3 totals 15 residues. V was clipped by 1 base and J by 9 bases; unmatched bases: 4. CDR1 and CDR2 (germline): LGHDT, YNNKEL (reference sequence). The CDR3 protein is CASSQVGDRASPLHF. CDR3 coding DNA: TGTGCCAGCAGCCAAGTAGGGGACAGGGCTTCACCCCTCCACTTT.

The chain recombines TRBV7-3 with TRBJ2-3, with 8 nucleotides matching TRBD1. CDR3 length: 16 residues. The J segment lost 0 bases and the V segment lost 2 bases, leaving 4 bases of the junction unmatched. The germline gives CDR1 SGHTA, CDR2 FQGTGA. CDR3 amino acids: CASSLRTGKSTDTQYF. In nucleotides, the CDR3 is TGTGCCAGCAGCTTACGGACAGGGAAGAGCACAGATACGCAGTATTTT. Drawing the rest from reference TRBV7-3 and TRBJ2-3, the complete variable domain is GAGVSQTPSNKVTEKGKYVELRCDPISGHTALYWYRQSLGQGPEFLIYFQGTGAADDSGLPNDRFFAVRPEGSVSTLKIQRTERGDSAVYLCASSLRTGKSTDTQYFGPGTRLTVL.

CDR3 DNA sequence: TGTGCCATCAGGCAGAACCCCCGAGCTAACTATGGCTACACCTTC. Translation gives CAIRQNPRANYGYTF. The rearrangement joins TRBV10-3 to TRBJ1-2; D not resolved. From germline, CDR1 is ENHRY and CDR2 SYGVKD. V shed 6 bases and J shed 0 bases, with 14 bases lying between them. This CDR3 comprises 15 residues.

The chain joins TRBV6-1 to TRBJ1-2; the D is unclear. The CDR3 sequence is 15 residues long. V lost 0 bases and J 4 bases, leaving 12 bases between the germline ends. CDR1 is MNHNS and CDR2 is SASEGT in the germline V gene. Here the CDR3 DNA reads TGTGCCAGCAGTGAAGCAGGCAGCAAAGGCTATGGCTACACCTTC. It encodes CASSEAGSKGYGYTF.

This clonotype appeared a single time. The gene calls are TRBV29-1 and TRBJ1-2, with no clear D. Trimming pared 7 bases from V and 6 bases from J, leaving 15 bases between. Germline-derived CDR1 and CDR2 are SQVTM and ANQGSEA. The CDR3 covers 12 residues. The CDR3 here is CSALPGVDGYTF. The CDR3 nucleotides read TGCAGCGCATTACCGGGAGTTGATGGCTACACCTTC.

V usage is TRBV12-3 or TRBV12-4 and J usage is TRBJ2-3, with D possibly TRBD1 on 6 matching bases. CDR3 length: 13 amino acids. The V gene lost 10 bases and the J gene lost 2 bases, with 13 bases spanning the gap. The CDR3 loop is CAMTGVATDTQYF. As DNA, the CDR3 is TGTGCCATGACAGGAGTAGCCACAGATACGCAGTATTTT.

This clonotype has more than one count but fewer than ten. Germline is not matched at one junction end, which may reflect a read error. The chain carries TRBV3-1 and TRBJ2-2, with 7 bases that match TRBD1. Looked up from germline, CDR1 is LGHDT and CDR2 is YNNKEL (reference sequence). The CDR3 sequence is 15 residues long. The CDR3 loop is CASSYGQELSGELFF. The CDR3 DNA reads TGCGCCAGCAGCTATGGACAGGAATTGTCCGGGGAGCTGTTTTTT.

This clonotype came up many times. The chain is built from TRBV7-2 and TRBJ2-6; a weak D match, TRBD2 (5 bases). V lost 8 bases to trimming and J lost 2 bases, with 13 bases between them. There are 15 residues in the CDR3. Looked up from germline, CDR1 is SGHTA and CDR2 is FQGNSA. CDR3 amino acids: CASASVGAGANVLTF. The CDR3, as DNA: TGTGCCAGCGCCAGCGTCGGGGCTGGGGCCAACGTCCTGACTTTC.